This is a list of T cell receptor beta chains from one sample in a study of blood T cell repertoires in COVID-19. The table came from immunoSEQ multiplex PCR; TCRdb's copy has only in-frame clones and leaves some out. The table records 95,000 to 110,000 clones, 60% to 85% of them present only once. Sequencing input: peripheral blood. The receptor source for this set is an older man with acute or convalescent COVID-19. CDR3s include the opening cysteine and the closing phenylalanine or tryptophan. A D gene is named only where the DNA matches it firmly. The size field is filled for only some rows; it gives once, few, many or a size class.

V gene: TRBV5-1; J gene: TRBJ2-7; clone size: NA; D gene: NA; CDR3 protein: CASSPAGLLDEQYF; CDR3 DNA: TGCGCCAGCAGCCCCGCAGGGTTGCTCGACGAGCAGTACTTC
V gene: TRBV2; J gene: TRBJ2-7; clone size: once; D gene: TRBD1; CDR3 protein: CASSGTGGAYEQYF; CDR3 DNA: TGTGCCAGCAGTGGTACAGGGGGCGCGTACGAGCAGTACTTC
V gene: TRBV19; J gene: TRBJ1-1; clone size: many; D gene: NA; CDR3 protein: CASSLADAEAFF; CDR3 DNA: TGTGCCAGTAGCCTAGCGGACGCTGAAGCTTTCTTT
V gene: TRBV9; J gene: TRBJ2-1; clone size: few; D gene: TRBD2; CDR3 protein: CASSVDRGTSQVNEQFF; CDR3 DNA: TGTGCCAGCAGCGTAGACCGCGGGACTAGTCAGGTCAATGAGCAGTTCTTC
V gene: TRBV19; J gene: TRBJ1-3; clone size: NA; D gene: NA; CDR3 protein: CASSHRSNSGNTIYF; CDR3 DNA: TGTGCCAGTAGCCACAGGTCCAACTCTGGAAACACCATATATTTT
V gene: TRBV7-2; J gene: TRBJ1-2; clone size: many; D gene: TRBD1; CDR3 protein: CASSPKDRGGDGYTF; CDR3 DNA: TGTGCCAGCAGCCCCAAAGACAGGGGAGGAGATGGCTACACCTTC
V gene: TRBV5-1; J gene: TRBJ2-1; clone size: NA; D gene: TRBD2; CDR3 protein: CASSFTRTSGGDNEQFF; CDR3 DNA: TGCGCCAGCAGCTTTACCCGGACTAGCGGGGGAGACAATGAGCAGTTCTTC
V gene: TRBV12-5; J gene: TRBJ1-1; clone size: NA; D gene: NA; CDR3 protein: CASGPQVAEAFF; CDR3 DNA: TGTGCTAGTGGTCCTCAGGTGGCTGAAGCTTTCTTT
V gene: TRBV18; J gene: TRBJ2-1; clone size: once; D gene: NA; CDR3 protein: CASSPDSHNEQFF; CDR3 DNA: TGTGCCAGCTCACCAGACAGTCACAATGAGCAGTTCTTC
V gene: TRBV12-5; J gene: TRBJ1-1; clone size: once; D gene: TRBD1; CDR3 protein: CASGLVLGTVNTEAFF; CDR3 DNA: TGTGCTAGTGGTTTGGTACTCGGGACAGTGAACACTGAAGCTTTCTTT
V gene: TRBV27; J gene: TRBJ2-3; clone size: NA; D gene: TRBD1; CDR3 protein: CASSFFQGVDPLPRTQYF; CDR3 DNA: TGTGCCAGCAGTTTCTTTCAGGGGGTAGACCCATTACCACGGACGCAGTATTTT
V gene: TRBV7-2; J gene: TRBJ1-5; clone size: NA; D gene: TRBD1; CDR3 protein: CASSFRTGDQPQHF; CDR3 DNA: TGTGCCAGCAGCTTTCGGACAGGTGATCAGCCCCAGCATTTT
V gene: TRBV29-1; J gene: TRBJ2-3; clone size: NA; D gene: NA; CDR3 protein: CSVSTGDTQYF; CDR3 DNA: TGCAGCGTTTCTACGGGGGATACGCAGTATTTT
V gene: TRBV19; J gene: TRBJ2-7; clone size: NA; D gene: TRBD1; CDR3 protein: CASSGTGGKNEQYF; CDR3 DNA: TGTGCCAGTAGTGGGACAGGGGGTAAAAACGAGCAGTACTTC
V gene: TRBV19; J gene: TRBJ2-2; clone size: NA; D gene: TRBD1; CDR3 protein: CASSIEGQGNTGELFF; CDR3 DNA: TGTGCCAGTAGTATAGAGGGACAGGGGAACACCGGGGAGCTGTTTTTT
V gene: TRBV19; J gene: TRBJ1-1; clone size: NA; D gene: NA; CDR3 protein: CASTFGLWGTEAFF; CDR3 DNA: TGTGCCAGTACCTTCGGACTGTGGGGCACTGAAGCTTTCTTT
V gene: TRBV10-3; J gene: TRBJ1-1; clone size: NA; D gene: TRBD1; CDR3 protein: CAISESGGQGYRGEAFF; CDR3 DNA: TGTGCCATCAGTGAGTCTGGGGGACAGGGGTATAGGGGTGAAGCTTTCTTT
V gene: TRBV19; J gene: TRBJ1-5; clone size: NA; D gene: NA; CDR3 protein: CAPIGQGGCYSNQPQHF; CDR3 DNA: TGTGCTCCGATCGGGCAGGGAGGGTGTTATAGCAATCAGCCCCAGCATTTT
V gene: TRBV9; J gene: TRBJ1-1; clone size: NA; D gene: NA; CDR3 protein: CASSVESRAGLAFF; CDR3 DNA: TGTGCCAGCAGCGTAGAGTCCCGGGCAGGGCTAGCTTTCTTT
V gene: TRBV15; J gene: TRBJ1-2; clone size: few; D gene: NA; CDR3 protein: CATSRGGGDEYGYTF; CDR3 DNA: TGTGCCACCAGCAGAGGGGGAGGGGATGAATATGGCTACACCTTC
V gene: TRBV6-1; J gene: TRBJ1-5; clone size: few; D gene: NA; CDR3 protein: CASSDGYSNQPQHF; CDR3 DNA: TGTGCCAGCAGTGACGGTTATAGCAATCAGCCCCAGCATTTT
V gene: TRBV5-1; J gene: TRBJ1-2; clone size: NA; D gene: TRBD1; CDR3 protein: CASSAANRGDGYTF; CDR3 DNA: TGCGCCAGCAGCGCGGCAAACAGGGGAGATGGCTACACCTTC
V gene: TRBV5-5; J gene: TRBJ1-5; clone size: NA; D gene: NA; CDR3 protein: CASSLDGSRGNQPQHF; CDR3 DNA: TGTGCCAGCAGCTTGGACGGATCGAGGGGCAATCAGCCCCAGCATTTT
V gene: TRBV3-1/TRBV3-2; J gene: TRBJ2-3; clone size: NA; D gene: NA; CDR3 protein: CASSQAGGVDTQYF; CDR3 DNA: TGTGCCAGCAGCCAAGCGGGGGGCGTTGATACGCAGTATTTT
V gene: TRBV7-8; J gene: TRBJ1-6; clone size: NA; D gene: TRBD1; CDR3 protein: CASSQRPGQGISPLHF; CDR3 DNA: TGTGCCAGCAGCCAGCGCCCAGGACAGGGAATTTCACCCCTCCACTTT
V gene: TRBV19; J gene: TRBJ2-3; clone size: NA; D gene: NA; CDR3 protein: CASSIGGGRSTDTQYF; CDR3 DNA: TGTGCCAGTAGTATAGGCGGAGGGCGAAGCACAGATACGCAGTATTTT
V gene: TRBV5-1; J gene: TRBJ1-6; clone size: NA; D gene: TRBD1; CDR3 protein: CASNVDRGNSPLHF; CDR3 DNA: TGCGCCAGCAACGTAGACAGGGGGAATTCACCCCTCCACTTT
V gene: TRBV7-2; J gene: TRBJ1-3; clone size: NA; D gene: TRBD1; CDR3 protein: CASSLGGQISGNTIYF; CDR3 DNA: TGTGCCAGCAGCTTAGGGGGACAGATCTCTGGAAACACCATATATTTT
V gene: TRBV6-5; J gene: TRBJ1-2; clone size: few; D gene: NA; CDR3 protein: CASSSGGRNYGYTF; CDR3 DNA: TGTGCCAGCAGTTCGGGTGGGAGGAACTATGGCTACACCTTC
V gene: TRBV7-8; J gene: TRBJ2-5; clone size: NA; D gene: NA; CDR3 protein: CASSLFTDQETQYF; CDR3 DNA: TGTGCCAGCAGCTTGTTTACAGACCAAGAGACCCAGTACTTC
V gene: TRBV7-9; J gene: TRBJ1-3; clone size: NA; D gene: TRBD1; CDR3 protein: CASSSENYRGPSSGNTIYF; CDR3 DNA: TGTGCCAGCAGCTCTGAGAATTACAGGGGCCCCAGCTCTGGAAACACCATATATTTT